This TCR beta chain appears in the sequencing data of a study of blood T cells in healthy people across ages. The study's findings and limits: Versus aged donors, long-lived donors had higher diversity and more naive CD4+ cells.

Looked up from germline, CDR1 is MNHNY and CDR2 is SVGAGI (reference sequence). The CDR3 length is 16 residues. The V gene lost 1 base and the J gene lost 1 base, with 12 bases spanning the gap. Primers used in a second PCR of about 7 to 12 cycles were a sample-barcoded 5' primer and a J-beta primer mix. TCRdb reanalysed the 5' RACE reads using MiXCR and keeps one entry per CDR3 protein. The data hold about 680,000 distinct CDR3 sequences, with 45% to 50% observed a single time. This clonotype was detected a few times. The antigen remains undetermined. This sequence was found in a woman aged 55-70 years in good health. Sequenced sample: blood. V is TRBV6-6 and J is TRBJ2-3, with D perhaps matching TRBD1 (5 bases). The CDR3 region has the DNA TGTGCCAGCAGTTACTTGGGGCAGGGCCGCACAGATACGCAGTATTTT. This encodes CASSYLGQGRTDTQYF.